The source of this TCR beta chain is a study of cytomegalovirus exposure and HLA in healthy donors. This clone has only a few counts. The antigen is unknown. The CDR3 is made up of 16 amino acids. V lost 3 bases and J 2 bases, leaving 12 bases between the germline ends. CDR1 and CDR2 from the germline V gene are SGHRS and YFSETQ. Overall study results and limits: It was only CMV serostatus that was available as immune exposure information. In vitro assays verified that three CMV-associated chains recognized CMV antigens specifically.

PCR was performed using 60 Vbeta and 13 Jbeta primers. Original processing notes: Later reanalysis found tens of millions of unique TCR beta chains, about 11 million of them shared. Here immunoSEQ multiplex PCR was the method, and the copy in TCRdb shows in-frame clones only, minus some. V and J calls and clone size are those listed in that table; D and trimming were worked out from the DNA. In the table there are 160,000 or so clones, around three quarters of which are singletons. V usage is TRBV5-1 and J usage is TRBJ2-6; TRBD1 is a possible D gene (6 bases). The source material was PBMCs. This sequence was found in a middle-aged man in good health and CMV-seropositive. The CDR3 region has the DNA TGCGCCAGCAGCTCCCCTCCAGGGGCTGGGGCCAACGTCCTGACTTTC. Its protein product is CASSSPPGAGANVLTF.